The 16 T cell receptor beta chains in this list originate from one sample, sequenced in a study of T cell responses to AZD1222 COVID-19 vaccine. Sequencing used immunoSEQ multiplex PCR; TCRdb keeps in-frame clones, though not all of them. The repertoire has about 110,000 clones, over 75% of them found once; the top ten carry roughly 4.4%. Sequencing was performed on peripheral blood, taken 28 days after the second AZD1222 dose. The receptors were gathered from an adult who received the AZD1222 COVID-19 vaccine.

This chain joins TRBV19 and TRBJ2-7; D gene uncertain. The length of the CDR3 is 14 residues. V lost 3 bases to trimming and J lost 9 bases, with 18 bases between them. Germline V gene data show CDR1 as LNHDA and CDR2 as SQIVND (reference sequence). The CDR3 sequence is CASSMETVLPRQYF. The CDR3 DNA reads TGTGCCAGTAGTATGGAAACCGTCCTCCCTCGGCAGTACTTC.

CDR3 coding DNA: TGTGCCAGCAGCTTAACAGTTAACTACGAGCAGTACTTC. This encodes CASSLTVNYEQYF. V and J are TRBV7-2 and TRBJ2-7, with D unclear. Germline V lookup: CDR1 SGHTA, CDR2 FQGNSA. Trimming removed 2 bases at V and 3 bases at J, with 8 bases between. This CDR3 comprises 13 residues. Variable domain in full (rest from reference TRBV7-2 and TRBJ2-7): GAGVSQSPSNKVTEKGKDVELRCDPISGHTALYWYRQSLGQGLEFLIYFQGNSAPDKSGLPSDRFSAERTGGSVSTLTIQRTQQEDSAVYLCASSLTVNYEQYFGPGTRLTVT.

The genes are TRBV5-1 and TRBJ1-2, with a possible D match to TRBD1 (5 bases). V was shortened by 0 bases and J by 3 bases, with 18 bases between the two germline ends. From germline, CDR1 is SGHRS and CDR2 YFSETQ. The CDR3 is made up of 17 amino acids. DNA of the CDR3: TGCGCCAGCAGCTTGGAACCCCGGGACTGGCAGTACTATGGCTACACCTTC. Its translation: CASSLEPRDWQYYGYTF.

J is TRBJ2-5 and V is TRBV6-1; 12 nucleotides agree with TRBD2. This CDR3 has 18 amino acids. The J segment lost 1 base and the V segment lost 1 base, leaving 7 bases of the junction unmatched. Per germline, CDR1 MNHNS and CDR2 SASEGT. CDR3 amino acids: CASSEVILAGGSQETQYF. Written as DNA, the CDR3 is TGTGCCAGCAGTGAAGTTATCCTAGCGGGAGGGAGCCAAGAGACCCAGTACTTC.

The rearrangement uses TRBV27 and TRBJ1-2, with D possibly being TRBD1 (6 bases). This CDR3 comprises 14 residues. The V and J ends lost 2 bases and 8 bases respectively, with 15 bases between them. Per germline, CDR1 MNHEY and CDR2 SMNVEV (reference sequence). CDR3: CASSLMGGAGGYTF. CDR3 bases: TGTGCCAGCAGTTTAATGGGGGGCGCCGGGGGCTACACCTTC.

The gene calls are TRBV19 and TRBJ1-5; D perhaps matches TRBD1 (5 bases). V lost 4 bases, J lost 5 bases, and 18 bases lay in between. CDR1 and CDR2 (germline): LNHDA, SQIVND (reference sequence). This CDR3 has 16 amino acids. Here the CDR3 DNA reads TGTGCCAGTAGTACCTCCATCCCAGGGCCCGATCAGCCCCAGCATTTT. Translation gives CASSTSIPGPDQPQHF.

This clone has only one observation. V and J are TRBV7-3 and TRBJ2-7; 7 bases align to TRBD2. Trimming removed 11 bases from V and 1 base from J; junction bases left unmatched: 11. This CDR3 is built from 14 residues. The V gene's germline CDR1 is SGHTA and CDR2 FQGTGA. For the CDR3, the DNA is TGTGCCTCCTCCCGGGACTACCTGTCCTACGAGCAGTACTTC. Translating it yields CASSRDYLSYEQYF. Based on the CDR3 plus reference TRBV7-3 and TRBJ2-7, the full variable domain is GAGVSQTPSNKVTEKGKYVELRCDPISGHTALYWYRQSLGQGPEFLIYFQGTGAADDSGLPNDRFFAVRPEGSVSTLKIQRTERGDSAVYLCASSRDYLSYEQYFGPGTRLTVT.

A few counts support this clone. The chain is built from TRBV27 and TRBJ2-1; TRBD2 matches at 11 bases. Germline CDR1 MNHEY, CDR2 SMNVEV (reference sequence). CDR3 length: 16 residues. Trimming took 3 bases from V and 10 from J; bases not matched to a gene: 11. This CDR3 reads CASSLVIAGGVWEQFF. CDR3 in DNA: TGTGCCAGCAGTTTGGTCATAGCGGGAGGGGTATGGGAGCAGTTCTTC.

V usage is TRBV5-6 and J usage is TRBJ2-1; D ambiguous. Germline V gene data show CDR1 as SGHDT and CDR2 as YYEEEE. The CDR3 length is 13 residues. V was clipped by 3 bases and J by 6 bases, with 10 bases between them. CDR3 in amino acids: CASSSRVFNEQFF. The CDR3 DNA reads as TGTGCCAGCAGCTCCCGGGTATTCAATGAGCAGTTCTTC. The complete variable domain, with remaining parts taken from reference TRBV5-6 and TRBJ2-1, reads DAGVTQSPTHLIKTRGQQVTLRCSPKSGHDTVSWYQQALGQGPQFIFQYYEEEERQRGNFPDRFSGHQFPNYSSELNVNALLLGDSALYLCASSSRVFNEQFFGPGTRLTVL.

This rearrangement joins TRBV27 to TRBJ2-3; 10 bases line up with TRBD2. The germline V gene encodes CDR1 MNHEY and CDR2 SMNVEV (reference sequence). V lost 4 bases and J lost 4; bases outside the gene matches: 5. There are 15 residues in the CDR3. CDR3 in DNA: TGTGCCAGCAGTTCAAGCGGGAGGGCCCCAGATACGCAGTATTTT. Translated, it gives CASSSSGRAPDTQYF.

The chain joins TRBV6-5 to TRBJ2-7, with 9 bases that match TRBD1. The V gene end was trimmed by 7 bases and the J gene end by 2 bases; junction bases not matched to a gene: 6. The germline gives CDR1 MNHEY, CDR2 SVGAGI. This CDR3 contains 14 residues. The CDR3 coding sequence is TGTGCCAGCACCTTCGGGACAGGGCCCTACGAGCAGTACTTC. It is translated as CASTFGTGPYEQYF.

The CDR3 loop reads CASSASGTHEQYF. CDR3 in DNA: TGTGCCAGCAGCGCTAGCGGGACCCACGAGCAGTACTTC. This rearrangement joins TRBV27 to TRBJ2-7, with TRBD2 matching 9 bases. This CDR3 has 13 amino acids. The trim removed 6 bases at V and 5 bases at J, leaving 5 bases unmatched. CDR1 MNHEY and CDR2 SMNVEV come from the germline V gene (reference sequence).

The chain links TRBV19 to TRBJ1-2, with 7 bases lining up with TRBD1. J gave up 4 bases and V 2 bases, and 4 bases lay outside the gene matches. Germline V gene sequence: CDR1 LNHDA, CDR2 SQIVND (reference sequence). CDR3 length: 14 amino acids. CDR3 loop: CASSISPGGYGYTF. The CDR3 DNA follows: TGTGCCAGTAGTATATCTCCAGGGGGCTATGGCTACACCTTC.

The CDR3 loop is CASSQEPEQPQHF. The CDR3, as DNA: TGTGCCAGCAGCCAAGAACCGGAGCAGCCCCAGCATTTT. The chain is built from TRBV3-1 (or the pseudogene TRBV3-2) and TRBJ1-5; D ambiguous. Germline CDR1 reads LGHDT; CDR2 reads YNNKEL (reference sequence). The CDR3 has 13 amino acids. Trimming stripped 0 bases from V and 7 bases from J, with 7 bases between.

This rearrangement joins TRBV6-2 or TRBV6-3 to TRBJ1-1, with D perhaps matching TRBD1 (6 bases). Germline loops: CDR1 MNHEY, CDR2 SVGEGT. Between the trimmed V and J ends, which lost 6 bases and 4 bases, there was a span of 9 bases. The CDR3 loop spans 12 amino acids. The CDR3 bases are TGTGCCAGCAGCAGGGGTGGCACTGAAGCTTTCTTT. This sequence encodes CASSRGGTEAFF.

The chain couples TRBV3-1 (or the pseudogene TRBV3-2) to TRBJ2-3, with 14 bases fitting TRBD2. Germline CDR1 and CDR2: LGHDT and YNNKEL (reference sequence). CDR3 length equals 20 residues. V shed 0 bases, J shed 4 bases, and the junction held 12 bases outside the gene matches. The CDR3 region has the DNA TGTGCCAGCAGCCAAGATCCGCGATGGACTAGCGGGGGGAAAGCAGATACGCAGTATTTT. It translates to CASSQDPRWTSGGKADTQYF.